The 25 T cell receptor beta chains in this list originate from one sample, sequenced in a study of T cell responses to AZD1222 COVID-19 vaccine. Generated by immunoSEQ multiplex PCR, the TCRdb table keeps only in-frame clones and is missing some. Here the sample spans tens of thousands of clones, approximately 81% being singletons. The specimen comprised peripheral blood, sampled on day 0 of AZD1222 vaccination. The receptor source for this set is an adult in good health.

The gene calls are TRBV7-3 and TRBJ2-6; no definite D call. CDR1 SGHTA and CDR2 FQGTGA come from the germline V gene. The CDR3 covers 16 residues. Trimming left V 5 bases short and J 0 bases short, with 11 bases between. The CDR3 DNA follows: TGTGCCAGCAGCCGCACGCCGAGCTCTGGGGCCAACGTCCTGACTTTC. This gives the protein CASSRTPSSGANVLTF. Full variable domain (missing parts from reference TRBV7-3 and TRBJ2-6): GAGVSQTPSNKVTEKGKYVELRCDPISGHTALYWYRQSLGQGPEFLIYFQGTGAADDSGLPNDRFFAVRPEGSVSTLKIQRTERGDSAVYLCASSRTPSSGANVLTFGAGSRLTVL.

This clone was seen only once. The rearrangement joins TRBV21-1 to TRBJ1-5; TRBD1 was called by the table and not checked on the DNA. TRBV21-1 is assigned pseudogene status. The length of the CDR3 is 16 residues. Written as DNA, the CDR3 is TGTGCCAGCACCAAAGAAGGGACAGCCTCAAATCAGCCCCAGCATTTT. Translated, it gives CASTKEGTASNQPQHF.

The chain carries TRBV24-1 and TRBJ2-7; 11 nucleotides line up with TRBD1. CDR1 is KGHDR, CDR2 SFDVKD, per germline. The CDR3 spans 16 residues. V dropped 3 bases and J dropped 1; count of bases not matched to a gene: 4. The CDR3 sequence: CATSDPGTGGSYEQYF. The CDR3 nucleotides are TGTGCCACCAGTGATCCCGGGACAGGGGGTTCCTACGAGCAGTACTTC.

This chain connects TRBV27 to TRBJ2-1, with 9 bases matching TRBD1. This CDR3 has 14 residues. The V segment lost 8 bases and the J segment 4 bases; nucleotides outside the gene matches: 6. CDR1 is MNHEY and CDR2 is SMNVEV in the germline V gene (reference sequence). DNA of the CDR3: TGTGCCAGCTGCCGGGACAGGGAATACAATGAGCAGTTCTTC. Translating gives CASCRDREYNEQFF.

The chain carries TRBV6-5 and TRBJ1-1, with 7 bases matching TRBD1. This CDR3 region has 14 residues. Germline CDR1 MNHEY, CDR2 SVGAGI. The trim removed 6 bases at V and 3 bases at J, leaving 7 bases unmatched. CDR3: CASRGGQLYTEAFF. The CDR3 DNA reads TGTGCCAGCAGGGGGGGACAGCTTTACACTGAAGCTTTCTTT.

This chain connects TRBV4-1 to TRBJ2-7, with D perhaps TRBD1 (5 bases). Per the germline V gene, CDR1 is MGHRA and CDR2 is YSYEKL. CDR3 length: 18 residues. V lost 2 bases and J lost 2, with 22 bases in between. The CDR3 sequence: CASSQSPLQGKRTYEQYF. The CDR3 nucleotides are TGCGCCAGCAGCCAATCCCCTCTTCAGGGAAAGAGGACCTACGAGCAGTACTTC.

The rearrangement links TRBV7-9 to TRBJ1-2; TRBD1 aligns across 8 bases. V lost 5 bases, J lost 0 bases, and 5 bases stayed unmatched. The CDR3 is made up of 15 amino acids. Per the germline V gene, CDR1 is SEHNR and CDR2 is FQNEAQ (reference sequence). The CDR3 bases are TGTGCCAGCAGCCCGGACAGGGCGTCTAACTATGGCTACACCTTC. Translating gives CASSPDRASNYGYTF. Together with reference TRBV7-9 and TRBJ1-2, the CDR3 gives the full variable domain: DTGVSQNPRHKITKRGQNVTFRCDPISEHNRLYWYRQTLGQGPEFLTYFQNEAQLEKSRLLSDRFSAERPKGSFSTLEIQRTEQGDSAMYLCASSPDRASNYGYTFGSGTRLTVV.

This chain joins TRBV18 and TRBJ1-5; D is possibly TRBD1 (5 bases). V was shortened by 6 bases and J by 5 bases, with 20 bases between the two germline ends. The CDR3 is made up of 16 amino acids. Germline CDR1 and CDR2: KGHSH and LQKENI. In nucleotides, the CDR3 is TGTGCCAGCTCCCCGATCGGTCCGTGGGGGGATCAGCCCCAGCATTTT. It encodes CASSPIGPWGDQPQHF.

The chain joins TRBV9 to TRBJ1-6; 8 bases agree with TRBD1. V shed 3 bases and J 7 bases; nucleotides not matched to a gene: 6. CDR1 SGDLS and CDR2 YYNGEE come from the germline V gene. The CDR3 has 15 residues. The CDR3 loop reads CASSAGQGKNSPLHF. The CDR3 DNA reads TGTGCCAGCAGCGCTGGACAGGGCAAGAATTCACCCCTCCACTTT.

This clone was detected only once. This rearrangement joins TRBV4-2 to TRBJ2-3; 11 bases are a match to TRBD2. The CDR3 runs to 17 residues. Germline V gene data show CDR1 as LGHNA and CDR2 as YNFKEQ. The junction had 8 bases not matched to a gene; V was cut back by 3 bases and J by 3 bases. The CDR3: CASSQTVWTSGTDTQYF. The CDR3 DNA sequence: TGTGCCAGCAGCCAGACGGTCTGGACTAGCGGGACAGATACGCAGTATTTT.

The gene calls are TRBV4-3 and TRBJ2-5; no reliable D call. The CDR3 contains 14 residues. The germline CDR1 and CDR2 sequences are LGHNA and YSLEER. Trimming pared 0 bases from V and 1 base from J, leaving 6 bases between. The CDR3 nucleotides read TGCGCCAGCAGCCAAGATTACAGCCAAGAGACCCAGTACTTC. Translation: CASSQDYSQETQYF.

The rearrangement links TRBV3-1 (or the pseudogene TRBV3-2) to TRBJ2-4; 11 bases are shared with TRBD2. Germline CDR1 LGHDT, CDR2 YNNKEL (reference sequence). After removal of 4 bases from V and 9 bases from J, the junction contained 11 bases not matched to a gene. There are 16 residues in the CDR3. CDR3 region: CASSRPPLAGARIQYF. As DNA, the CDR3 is TGTGCCAGCAGCCGACCGCCACTAGCGGGGGCCCGCATTCAGTACTTC.

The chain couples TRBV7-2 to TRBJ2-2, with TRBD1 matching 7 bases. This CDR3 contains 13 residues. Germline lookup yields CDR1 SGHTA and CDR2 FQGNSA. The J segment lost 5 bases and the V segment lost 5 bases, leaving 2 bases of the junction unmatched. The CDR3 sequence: CASSPGQTGELFF. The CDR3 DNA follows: TGTGCCAGCAGCCCGGGACAGACCGGGGAGCTGTTTTTT.

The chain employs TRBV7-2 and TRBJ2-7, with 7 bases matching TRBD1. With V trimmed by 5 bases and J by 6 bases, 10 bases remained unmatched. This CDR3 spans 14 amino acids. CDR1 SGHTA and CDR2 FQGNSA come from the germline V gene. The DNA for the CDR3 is TGTGCCAGCAGCCGCCTGACAGGGAGCCCCGAGCAGTACTTC. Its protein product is CASSRLTGSPEQYF.

As DNA, the CDR3 is TGTGCTAGTGGTTTGTCTAGCGGGGAGACCGTCACCCAGTACTTC. Translation: CASGLSSGETVTQYF. V usage is TRBV12-5 and J usage is TRBJ2-5; 9 nucleotides line up with TRBD2. Germline V gene lookup returns CDR1 LGHNT and CDR2 FRNRAP. After removal of 2 bases from V and 8 bases from J, the junction contained 9 bases not matched to a gene. The CDR3 has 15 residues. The full variable domain, completed using reference TRBV12-5 and TRBJ2-5, is DARVTQTPRHKVTEMGQEVTMRCQPILGHNTVFWYRQTMMQGLELLAYFRNRAPLDDSGMPKDRFSAEMPDATLATLKIQPSEPRDSAVYFCASGLSSGETVTQYFGPGTRLLVL.

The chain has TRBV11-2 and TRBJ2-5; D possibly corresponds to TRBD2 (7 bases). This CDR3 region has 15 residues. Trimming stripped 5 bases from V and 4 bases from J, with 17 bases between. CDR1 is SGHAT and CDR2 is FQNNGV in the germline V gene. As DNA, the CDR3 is TGTGCCAGCAGCGAAGGCGGGGGCTACAGAGAGACCCAGTACTTC. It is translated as CASSEGGGYRETQYF.

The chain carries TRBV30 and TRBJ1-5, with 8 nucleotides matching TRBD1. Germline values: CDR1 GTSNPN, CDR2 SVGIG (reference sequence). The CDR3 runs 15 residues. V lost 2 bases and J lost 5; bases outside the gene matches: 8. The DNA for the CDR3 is TGTGCCTGGAGTCCTACGGGACAGGATGATCAGCCCCAGCATTTT. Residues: CAWSPTGQDDQPQHF.

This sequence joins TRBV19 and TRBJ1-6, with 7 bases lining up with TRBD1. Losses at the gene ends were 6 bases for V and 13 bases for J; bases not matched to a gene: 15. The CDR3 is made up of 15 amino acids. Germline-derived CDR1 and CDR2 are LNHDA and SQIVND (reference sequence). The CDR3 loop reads CASRDRDGRSLPLHF. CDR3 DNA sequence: TGTGCCAGTAGAGACAGGGACGGACGAAGTTTGCCCCTCCACTTT.

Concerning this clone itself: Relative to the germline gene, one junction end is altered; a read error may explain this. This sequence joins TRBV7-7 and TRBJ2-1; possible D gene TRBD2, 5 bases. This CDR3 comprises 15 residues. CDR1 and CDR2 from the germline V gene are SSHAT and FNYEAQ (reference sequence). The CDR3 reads CASSPQRGSYNEQFF. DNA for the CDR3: TGTGCTAGCAGCCCTCAACGGGGTTCCTACAATGAGCAGTTCTTC. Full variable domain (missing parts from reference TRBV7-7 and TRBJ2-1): GAGVSQSPRYKVTKRGQDVTLRCDPISSHATLYWYQQALGQGPEFLTYFNYEAQPDKSGLPSDRFSAERPEGSISTLTIQRTEQRDSAMYRCASSPQRGSYNEQFFGPGTRLTVL.

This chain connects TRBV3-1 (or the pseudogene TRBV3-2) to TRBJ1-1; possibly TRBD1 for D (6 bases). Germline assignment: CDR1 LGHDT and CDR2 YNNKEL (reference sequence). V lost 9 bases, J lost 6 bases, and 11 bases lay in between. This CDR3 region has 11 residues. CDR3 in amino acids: CASGGLAEAFF. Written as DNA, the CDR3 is TGTGCCAGTGGGGGGCTGGCTGAAGCTTTCTTT.

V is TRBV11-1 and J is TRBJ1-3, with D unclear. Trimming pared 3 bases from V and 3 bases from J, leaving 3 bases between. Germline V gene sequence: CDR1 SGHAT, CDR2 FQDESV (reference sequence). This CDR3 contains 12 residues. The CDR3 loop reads CASSFLGNTIYF. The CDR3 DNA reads TGTGCCAGCAGCTTCCTTGGAAACACCATATATTTT.

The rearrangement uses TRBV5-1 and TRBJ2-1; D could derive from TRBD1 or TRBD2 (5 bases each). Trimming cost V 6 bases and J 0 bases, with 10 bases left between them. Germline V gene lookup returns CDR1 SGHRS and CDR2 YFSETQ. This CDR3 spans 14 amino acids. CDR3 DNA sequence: TGCGCCAGCAATGGGGGAAGCTCCTACAATGAGCAGTTCTTC. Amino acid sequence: CASNGGSSYNEQFF.

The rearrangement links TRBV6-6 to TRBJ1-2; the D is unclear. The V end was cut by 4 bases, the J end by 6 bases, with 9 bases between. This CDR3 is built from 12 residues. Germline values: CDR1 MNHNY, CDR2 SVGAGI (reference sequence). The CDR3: CASSSDWDGYTF. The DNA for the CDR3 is TGTGCCAGCAGTTCGGATTGGGATGGCTACACCTTC.

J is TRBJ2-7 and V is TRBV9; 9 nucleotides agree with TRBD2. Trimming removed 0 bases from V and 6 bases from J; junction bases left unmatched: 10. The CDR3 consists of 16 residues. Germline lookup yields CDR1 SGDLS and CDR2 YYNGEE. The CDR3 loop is CASSVALGLAGSEQYF. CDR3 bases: TGTGCCAGCAGCGTAGCTTTGGGGCTAGCGGGGAGCGAGCAGTACTTC. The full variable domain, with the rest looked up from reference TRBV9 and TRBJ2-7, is DSGVTQTPKHLITATGQRVTLRCSPRSGDLSVYWYQQSLDQGLQFLIQYYNGEERAKGNILERFSAQQFPDLHSELNLSSLELGDSALYFCASSVALGLAGSEQYFGPGTRLTVT.

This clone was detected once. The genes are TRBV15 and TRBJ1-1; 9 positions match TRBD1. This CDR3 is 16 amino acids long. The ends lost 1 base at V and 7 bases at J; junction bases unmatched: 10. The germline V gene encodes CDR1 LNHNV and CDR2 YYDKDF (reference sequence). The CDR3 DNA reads TGTGCCACCAGCAGAGCATTAACAGGGGGCTCGGGTGAAGCTTTCTTT. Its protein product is CATSRALTGGSGEAFF.